The clone carrying this T cell receptor beta chain appeared a few times. Its specificity is unknown. TCRdb itself ran the 5' RACE reads through MiXCR, one entry per CDR3 protein. The sample lists 250,000 to 300,000 distinct CDR3 sequences; roughly 17% were seen once. The CDR3 extends over 16 amino acids. Germline CDR1 reads LNHNV; CDR2 reads YYDKDF (reference sequence). V lost 4 bases to trimming and J lost 2 bases; unmatched junction nucleotides: 2. This entry comes from a study of T-cell memory formation after mild COVID-19. Notes on the study in general: Later expanders leaned toward CD4+, whereas clones contracting from day 15 to 85 were balanced CD4/CD8.

The TCR sequence derives from a man aged 18 to 29 who had mild COVID-19 (a few samples of this study predate the infection). Cell type and time point are not known. Sequences were obtained from PBMCs or a T cell subset sorted from them (not recorded which). The chain uses TRBV15 and TRBJ2-6, with TRBD1 matching 10 bases. CDR3 region: CATSKTGGTGANVLTF. As DNA, the CDR3 is TGTGCCACCAGCAAGACAGGGGGCACTGGGGCCAACGTCCTGACTTTC.